This T cell receptor (beta chain) was observed in a study of read filtering for tumor transcriptome and immune sequencing. Study-level background: Mean patient age was roughly 66 years, range roughly 40 to 80; some 17 male, 14 female.

Study results and limitations: The sorted CD138-negative fraction was a mixed bone marrow immune population, not purified T cells. Single-read clonotypes: roughly 81% of IR-seq clonotypes (roughly 3.2% of reads), more than 70% of RNA-seq clonotypes (approximately 49% of reads). Dropping single-read clonotypes raised IR-seq and RNA-seq shared-clonotype correlation.

The germline V gene has CDR1 LGHNA and CDR2 YNFKEQ. This CDR3 spans 15 amino acids. Germline trimming cut 0 bases from V and 4 bases from J; bases unmatched to any gene: 4. In this sample, this clonotype turned up many times. Its antigen is still unknown. Molecular barcoded adaptors covering alpha/delta and beta/gamma chains were used on 400 to 450 ng RNA. TCRdb analysed the reads with MiXCR anew, one entry per CDR3 protein. The data contain about 40,000 distinct CDR3 sequences, about 12% of them seen just once; the ten biggest clones take up around 35%. The specimen sequenced was a population of CD138-negative cells sorted from bone marrow. The TCR was taken from a donor over 35 with multiple myeloma. This chain links TRBV4-2 with TRBJ2-5; 8 bases agree with TRBD2. In nucleotides, the CDR3 is TGTGCCAGCAGCCAAGAAGGCCGGGAGGGAGAGACCCAGTACTTC. Protein sequence: CASSQEGREGETQYF.